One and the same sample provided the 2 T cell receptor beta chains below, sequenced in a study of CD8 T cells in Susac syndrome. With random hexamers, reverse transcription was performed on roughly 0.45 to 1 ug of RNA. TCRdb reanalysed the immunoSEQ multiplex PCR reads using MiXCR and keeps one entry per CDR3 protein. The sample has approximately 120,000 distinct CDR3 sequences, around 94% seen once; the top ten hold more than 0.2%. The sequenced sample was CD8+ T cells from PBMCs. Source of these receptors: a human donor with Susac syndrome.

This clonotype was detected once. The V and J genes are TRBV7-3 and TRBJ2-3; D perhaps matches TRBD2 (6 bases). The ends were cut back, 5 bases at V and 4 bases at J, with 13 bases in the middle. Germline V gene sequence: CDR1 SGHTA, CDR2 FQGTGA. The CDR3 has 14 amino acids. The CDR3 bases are TGTGCCAGCAGCCCCGTTGGGGGGTCAGATACGCAGTATTTT. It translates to CASSPVGGSDTQYF.

The CDR3 loop reads CASSQERLAGGWRTKNIQYF. CDR3 bases: TGCGCCAGCAGCCAAGAGAGACTAGCGGGAGGATGGAGAACCAAAAACATTCAGTACTTC. The chain employs TRBV4-3 and TRBJ2-4; 13 bases match TRBD2. The CDR3 consists of 20 residues. From germline, CDR1 is LGHNA and CDR2 YSLEER. V lost 0 bases and J lost 2; bases outside the gene matches: 10.